This paragraph covers one T cell receptor beta chain sequence. A read error is possible here, since a much larger clone lies one base away. This sample was taken from a study of shared clonotypes between healthy human individuals. Sequencing used immunoSEQ multiplex PCR; TCRdb keeps in-frame clones, though not all of them. The table lists about 1.1 million clones, around 78% of them singletons. Looked up from germline, CDR1 is MDHEN and CDR2 is SYDVKM. The V end was cut by 6 bases, the J end by 2 bases, with 10 bases between. This CDR3 has 13 residues. The specimen sequenced was memory CD4+ T cells from PBMCs. The subset is: CD45RA-negative fraction. The source is a man younger than 35 in good health. Some clones in this sample may be carry-over from other donors' samples. The genes are TRBV28 and TRBJ1-1; a weak D match, TRBD1 (5 bases). The CDR3 region has the DNA TGTGCCAGCAGCAGGGAGATAAACACTGAAGCTTTCTTT. Protein product: CASSREINTEAFF.